This T cell receptor (beta chain) originates from a study of T cell changes during pregnancy in multiple sclerosis. The CDR3 has 14 residues. The V segment lost 3 bases and the J segment 5 bases; nucleotides outside the gene matches: 5. The germline V gene encodes CDR1 MNHEY and CDR2 SMNVEV (reference sequence). Using immunoSEQ multiplex PCR, the repertoire was profiled, and TCRdb retains in-frame clones only, with some absent. The sample shows tens of thousands of clones, under 95% of them seen only once. The sequencing used peripheral blood, collected in the third trimester of pregnancy. The rearrangement links TRBV27 to TRBJ2-3, with 7 nucleotides matching TRBD1. This TCR was recovered from a female donor in good health, enrolled as a control in a pregnancy study. This chain's CDR3 is CASSLRGRRDTQYF. Written as DNA, the CDR3 is TGTGCCAGCAGTTTGAGGGGGCGTAGAGATACGCAGTATTTT.